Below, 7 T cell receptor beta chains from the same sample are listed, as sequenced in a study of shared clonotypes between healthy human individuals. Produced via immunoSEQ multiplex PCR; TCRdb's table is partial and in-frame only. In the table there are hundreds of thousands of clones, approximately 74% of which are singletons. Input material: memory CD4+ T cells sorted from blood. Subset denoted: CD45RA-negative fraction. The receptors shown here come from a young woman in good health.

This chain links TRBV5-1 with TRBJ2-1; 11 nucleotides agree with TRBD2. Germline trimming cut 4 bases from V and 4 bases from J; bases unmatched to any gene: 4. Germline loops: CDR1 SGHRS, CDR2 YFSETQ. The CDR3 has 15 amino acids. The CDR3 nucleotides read TGCGCCAGCAGCCTGGGACTAGCGGTTTACAATGAGCAGTTCTTC. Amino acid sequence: CASSLGLAVYNEQFF.

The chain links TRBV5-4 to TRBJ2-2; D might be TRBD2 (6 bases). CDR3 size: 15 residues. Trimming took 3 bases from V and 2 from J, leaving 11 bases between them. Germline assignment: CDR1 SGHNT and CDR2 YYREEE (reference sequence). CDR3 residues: CASSSGTYNTGELFF. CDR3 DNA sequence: TGTGCCAGCAGCTCCGGGACTTACAACACCGGGGAGCTGTTTTTT.

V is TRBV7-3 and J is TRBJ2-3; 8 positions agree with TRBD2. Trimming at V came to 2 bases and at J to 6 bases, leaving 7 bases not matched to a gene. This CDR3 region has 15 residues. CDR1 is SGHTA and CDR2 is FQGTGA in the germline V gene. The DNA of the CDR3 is TGTGCCAGCAGCTTATCCGCGGGAGGCGGGGATACGCAGTATTTT. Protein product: CASSLSAGGGDTQYF.

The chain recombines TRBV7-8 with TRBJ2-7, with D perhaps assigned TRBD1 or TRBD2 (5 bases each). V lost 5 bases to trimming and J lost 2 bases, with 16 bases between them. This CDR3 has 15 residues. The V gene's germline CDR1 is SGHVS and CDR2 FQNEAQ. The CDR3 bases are TGTGCCAGCAGCCCCCAACGGCAGGGAGCCTACGAGCAGTACTTC. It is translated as CASSPQRQGAYEQYF.

The CDR3 here is CASRSDRVGGTEAFF. In nucleotides, the CDR3 is TGTGCCAGCAGGTCGGACAGGGTGGGCGGCACTGAAGCTTTCTTT. The chain uses TRBV6-1 and TRBJ1-1; TRBD1 aligns across 8 bases. Germline-derived CDR1 and CDR2 are MNHNS and SASEGT. The CDR3 has 15 amino acids. Trimming took 6 bases from V and 4 from J; bases not matched to a gene: 10.

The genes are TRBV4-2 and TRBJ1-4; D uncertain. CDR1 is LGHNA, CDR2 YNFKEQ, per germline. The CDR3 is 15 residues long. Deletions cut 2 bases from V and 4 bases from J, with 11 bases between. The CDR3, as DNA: TGTGCCAGCAGCCAACCTGACGGCAGTAATGAAAAACTGTTTTTT. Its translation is CASSQPDGSNEKLFF.

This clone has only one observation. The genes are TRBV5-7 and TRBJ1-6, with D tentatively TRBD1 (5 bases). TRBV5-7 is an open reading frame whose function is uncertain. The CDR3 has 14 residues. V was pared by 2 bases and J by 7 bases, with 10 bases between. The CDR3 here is CASSLSGINSPLHF. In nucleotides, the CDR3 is TGTGCCAGCAGCTTATCAGGGATAAATTCACCCCTCCACTTT.